This T cell receptor (beta chain) was observed in a study of OX40 agonist ivuxolimab in advanced cancers. Sequencing was performed with immunoSEQ multiplex PCR; in TCRdb, only in-frame clones are kept and a portion is missing. The table includes around 80,000 clones, approximately 93% detected once. The germline V and J ends were trimmed by 0 bases and 8 bases, with 6 bases remaining between them. CDR1 is SGHRS and CDR2 is YFSETQ in the germline V gene. The CDR3 is 12 amino acids. J is TRBJ2-1 and V is TRBV5-1; no reliable D call. The source is an adult with an advanced solid tumor such as melanoma, head and neck, liver or kidney cancer. Source: CD4+ or CD8+ T cells sorted from blood, taken in a trial of the OX40 agonist ivuxolimab. The CDR3 sequence is CASSLAWDEQFF. In nucleotides, the CDR3 is TGCGCCAGCAGCTTGGCTTGGGATGAGCAGTTCTTC.